Presented here are 16 T cell receptor beta chains from one specimen sequenced in a study of cytomegalovirus exposure and HLA in healthy donors. The PCR employed 60 Vbeta primers together with 13 Jbeta primers. Assay: immunoSEQ multiplex PCR; the TCRdb copy retains only in-frame clones and omits some. The repertoire has fewer than 200,000 clones, 76% of them found once; the top ten carry 0.7% to 0.85%. Sequencing used PBMCs. Receptor source: a female donor in good health and CMV-seronegative.

The rearrangement joins TRBV11-2 to TRBJ2-3; no clear D gene. With 4 bases removed from V and 6 bases from J, the gap between germline ends came to 5 bases. Germline V gene lookup returns CDR1 SGHAT and CDR2 FQNNGV. The CDR3 is made up of 11 amino acids. Here the CDR3 DNA reads TGTGCCAGCAGCTCCTCGGATACGCAGTATTTT. This codes for CASSSSDTQYF.

The chain carries TRBV30 and TRBJ1-1, with D maybe TRBD1 (5 bases). The length of the CDR3 is 16 residues. Trimming removed 8 bases from V and 0 bases from J, with 22 bases in between. The V gene's germline CDR1 is GTSNPN and CDR2 SVGIG (reference sequence). CDR3 nucleotides: TGTGCCCGGACCCAGGGTCCTTACACTGTGAACACTGAAGCTTTCTTT. Protein product: CARTQGPYTVNTEAFF.

This chain links TRBV10-2 with TRBJ2-6, with D possibly being TRBD1 (6 bases). Germline V gives CDR1 WSHSY, CDR2 SAAADI. V gave up 10 bases and J gave up 2 bases, with 21 bases separating them. This CDR3 has 17 residues. The CDR3: CATARPTGLPGANVLTF. For the CDR3, the DNA is TGCGCCACAGCACGCCCAACAGGGTTACCTGGGGCCAACGTCCTGACTTTC.

This chain uses TRBV5-5 with TRBJ1-6, with D maybe TRBD1 (5 bases). The germline V gene has CDR1 SGHKS and CDR2 YYEKEE (reference sequence). Between the trimmed V and J ends, which lost 1 base and 0 bases, there was a span of 14 bases. The CDR3 is 18 residues long. The CDR3 protein is CASSLRDFQSSYNSPLHF. CDR3 DNA: TGTGCCAGCAGCTTGCGGGACTTCCAGAGCTCCTATAATTCACCCCTCCACTTT.

The chain is built from TRBV5-4 and TRBJ2-1; 8 nucleotides agree with TRBD2. J lost 3 bases, V lost 3 bases, and 5 bases had no gene match. The CDR3 contains 15 residues. Germline-derived CDR1 and CDR2 are SGHNT and YYREEE (reference sequence). CDR3 amino acids: CASSWASGGYNEQFF. CDR3 nucleotides: TGTGCCAGCAGCTGGGCGAGCGGGGGCTACAATGAGCAGTTCTTC.

The chain recombines TRBV7-2 with TRBJ2-7; 9 nucleotides agree with TRBD2. The V and J ends lost 5 bases and 2 bases, in that order; junction bases with no gene match: 7. Germline loops: CDR1 SGHTA, CDR2 FQGNSA. This CDR3 has 15 amino acids. The CDR3 region has the DNA TGTGCCAGCAGCCCGGTAGCGGGAGTGACCTACGAGCAGTACTTC. It encodes CASSPVAGVTYEQYF.

Here the CDR3 DNA reads TGTGCCAGCAGTTCCCCCCCGGACAGGGAGAGAACTTTCTTT. It codes for CASSSPPDRERTFF. The chain links TRBV28 to TRBJ1-1; 8 nucleotides line up with TRBD1. The CDR3 is 14 residues long. With 4 bases clipped from V and 12 bases from J, the junction kept 13 bases outside the gene matches. The germline V gene has CDR1 MDHEN and CDR2 SYDVKM.

This clone was detected only once. V is TRBV28 and J is TRBJ1-5; D is uncertain. The CDR3 extends over 15 amino acids. Trimming took off 2 bases at V and 7 bases at J, with 15 bases between the two ends. Germline CDR1 and CDR2: MDHEN and SYDVKM. The CDR3 loop reads CASSLGQDFFQPQHF. DNA for the CDR3: TGTGCCAGCAGTTTAGGTCAGGACTTCTTCCAGCCCCAGCATTTT.

The rearrangement uses TRBV5-4 and TRBJ2-5; TRBD2 aligns across 16 bases. The length of the CDR3 is 15 residues. With V trimmed by 4 bases and J by 5 bases, 2 bases remained unmatched. Germline values: CDR1 SGHNT, CDR2 YYREEE (reference sequence). The CDR3 sequence is CASSRGLAGGETQYF. DNA of the CDR3: TGTGCCAGCAGCCGGGGACTAGCGGGAGGGGAGACCCAGTACTTC.

The chain couples TRBV7-9 to TRBJ2-2; D is perhaps TRBD1 (5 bases). Trimming removed 1 base at V and 7 bases at J, with 13 bases between. Germline V CDR1 and CDR2: SEHNR, FQNEAQ (reference sequence). This CDR3 has 15 residues. The CDR3 loop reads CASSLGGPSLGELFF. DNA of the CDR3: TGTGCCAGCAGCTTAGGGGGCCCCTCCCTCGGGGAGCTGTTTTTT.

The V gene is TRBV27, the J gene TRBJ2-3; the D gene is possibly TRBD2 (6 bases). CDR3 size: 16 residues. Germline V gene data show CDR1 as MNHEY and CDR2 as SMNVEV (reference sequence). The ends were cut back, 1 base at V and 4 bases at J, with 15 bases in the middle. This CDR3 is CASSLFAGRRSDTQYF. CDR3 coding DNA: TGTGCCAGCAGTTTATTTGCGGGGCGCAGATCAGATACGCAGTATTTT.

This clone was detected a few times. The chain employs TRBV5-1 and TRBJ2-5; D unclear. Germline V gene lookup returns CDR1 SGHRS and CDR2 YFSETQ. The CDR3 runs 17 residues. V was cut by 2 bases and J by 5 bases, with 22 bases left in between. The CDR3, as DNA: TGCGCCAGCAGCTTAGGTTCGGCGGCGGCAAGGCGGGAGACCCAGTACTTC. Protein product: CASSLGSAAARRETQYF.

This chain links TRBV30 with TRBJ2-2; D is perhaps TRBD2 (6 bases). This CDR3 has 15 amino acids. With 1 base removed from V and 4 bases from J, the gap between germline ends came to 13 bases. The germline CDR1 and CDR2 sequences are GTSNPN and SVGIG (reference sequence). The CDR3 reads CAWSGGGVGTGELFF. The CDR3 DNA follows: TGTGCCTGGAGTGGGGGCGGGGTTGGCACCGGGGAGCTGTTTTTT.

This clone was counted once. V gene TRBV6-5 combines with J gene TRBJ1-2; 11 bases line up with TRBD1. V lost 7 bases, J lost 5 bases, and 9 bases stayed unmatched. The germline gives CDR1 MNHEY, CDR2 SVGAGI. This CDR3 comprises 15 residues. CDR3: CASTYRTGGGYGYTF. The CDR3 region has the DNA TGTGCCAGCACCTACCGGACAGGGGGCGGGTATGGCTACACCTTC.

The chain uses TRBV7-9 and TRBJ2-5; D might be TRBD1 (6 bases). Deletions cut 1 base from V and 5 bases from J, with 11 bases between. The CDR3 length is 14 residues. Germline V gene lookup returns CDR1 SEHNR and CDR2 FQNEAQ (reference sequence). The CDR3 nucleotides are TGTGCCAGCAGCTTAGAATCAGGGGTGGAGACCCAGTACTTC. This codes for CASSLESGVETQYF.

For the CDR3, the DNA is TGTGCCAGCAGCCGGAAGAAGGGGGCTAGCTCTGGGGCCAACGTCCTGACTTTC. It specifies CASSRKKGASSGANVLTF. V is TRBV7-9 and J is TRBJ2-6; 7 nucleotides match TRBD1. Germline trimming cut 5 bases from V and 0 bases from J; bases unmatched to any gene: 10. The CDR3 covers 18 residues. CDR1 and CDR2 (germline): SEHNR, FQNEAQ (reference sequence).